The sequence of this TCR beta chain was determined in a study of blood T cell repertoires in COVID-19. At the level of the study: Samples came from the United States, Italy and Spain, spanning acute and convalescent COVID-19. The analysed material was cDNA or gDNA that came from T cells, B-cell-depleted T cells, or PBMCs.

Seattle researchers signed up patients amid active infection and tracked them longitudinally. Worth noting for this clone: Other DNA sequences in this sample translate to the same CDR3.

CDR1 and CDR2 (germline): SGHTA, FQGTGA. J was trimmed by 2 bases and V by 1 base; bases with no gene match: 1. CDR3 length: 16 amino acids. In the authors' workflow: Using reference gene primer amplification, nucleated cell counts were estimated. Profiled with immunoSEQ multiplex PCR; TCRdb holds only in-frame clones, not every one. V and J calls plus clone size are reproduced from that table; the DNA served to infer D and trimming. Of 100,000 to 120,000 clones listed, more than 80% were seen once; the top ten hold about 5.5%. Material for sequencing was peripheral blood. The sequence derives from a woman aged 55-70 years with COVID-19, enrolled during active disease. The rearrangement joins TRBV7-3 to TRBJ2-3; 12 nucleotides line up with TRBD1. The CDR3 region is CASSLMGQGATDTQYF. CDR3 coding DNA: TGTGCCAGCAGCTTAATGGGACAGGGGGCCACAGATACGCAGTATTTT.